Below are 25 T cell receptor beta chains sequenced from a single sample in a study of blood T cell repertoires in COVID-19. The assay was immunoSEQ multiplex PCR, and TCRdb's table has in-frame clones only and misses some. The sample lists under 400,000 clones, approximately 88% occurring once. Sequencing was performed on peripheral blood. The origin of the receptors is a woman aged 25 to 39 with COVID-19, enrolled during active disease.

The chain is built from TRBV9 and TRBJ2-5, with D unresolved. This CDR3 has 13 residues. Trimming pared 0 bases from V and 7 bases from J, leaving 10 bases between. CDR1 is SGDLS, CDR2 YYNGEE, per germline. CDR3 in amino acids: CASSVGFYGTQYF. CDR3 DNA: TGTGCCAGCAGCGTAGGGTTCTATGGGACCCAGTACTTC.

The rearrangement links TRBV6-5 to TRBJ1-2; TRBD1 agrees at 9 bases. Looked up from germline, CDR1 is MNHEY and CDR2 is SVGAGI. The CDR3 covers 15 residues. V shed 7 bases, J shed 7 bases, and the junction held 13 bases outside the gene matches. The CDR3 is CASKLWTGDMGGYTF. CDR3 in DNA: TGTGCCAGCAAACTCTGGACAGGGGATATGGGTGGCTACACCTTC.

As concerns this clone: Different DNA sequences within this sample yield the same CDR3. The chain uses TRBV6-5 and TRBJ2-1; 10 bases align to TRBD1. Trimming removed 5 bases from V and 2 bases from J; junction bases left unmatched: 3. The CDR3 loop spans 15 amino acids. Germline lookup yields CDR1 MNHEY and CDR2 SVGAGI. The CDR3 loop is CASSPGTGAYNEQFF. In DNA, the CDR3 is TGTGCCAGCAGTCCCGGGACAGGGGCCTACAATGAGCAGTTCTTC.

The chain employs TRBV11-2 and TRBJ1-6, with D uncertain. V was clipped by 4 bases and J by 0 bases, with 10 bases between them. CDR1 SGHAT and CDR2 FQNNGV come from the germline V gene. The CDR3 totals 16 residues. CDR3 in amino acids: CASSWELSSYNSPLHF. Written as DNA, the CDR3 is TGTGCCAGCAGCTGGGAGCTGAGCTCCTATAATTCACCCCTCCACTTT.

The chain is built from TRBV6-5 and TRBJ1-5; D not resolved. This CDR3 comprises 14 residues. Between the trimmed V and J ends, which lost 8 bases and 7 bases, there was a span of 18 bases. The germline V gene has CDR1 MNHEY and CDR2 SVGAGI. The CDR3 bases are TGTGCCAGCTGGGAGAGAGGGCAGGTACAGCCCCAGCATTTT. Amino acid sequence: CASWERGQVQPQHF.

This chain links TRBV7-9 with TRBJ1-1, with no clear D. With 2 bases removed from V and 2 bases from J, the gap between germline ends came to 9 bases. The CDR3 extends over 14 amino acids. Germline V CDR1 and CDR2: SEHNR, FQNEAQ (reference sequence). The CDR3 bases are TGTGCCAGCAGCTTAATCGGGGTTAACACTGAAGCTTTCTTT. Translated, it gives CASSLIGVNTEAFF.

V and J are TRBV18 and TRBJ2-7; 14 bases are a match to TRBD2. Germline CDR1 KGHSH, CDR2 LQKENI. Trimming at V came to 0 bases and at J to 5 bases, leaving 9 bases not matched to a gene. The CDR3 has 18 amino acids. CDR3: CASSPPGLAGVGSHEQYF. Written as DNA, the CDR3 is TGTGCCAGCTCACCACCGGGACTAGCGGGGGTAGGTAGCCACGAGCAGTACTTC. The variable domain in full, completed from reference TRBV18 and TRBJ2-7, reads NAGVMQNPRHLVRRRGQEARLRCSPMKGHSHVYWYRQLPEEGLKFMVYLQKENIIDESGMPKERFSAEFPKEGPSILRIQQVVRGDSAAYFCASSPPGLAGVGSHEQYFGPGTRLTVT.

The chain carries TRBV3-1 (or the pseudogene TRBV3-2) and TRBJ1-2; unclear D gene. The germline V and J ends were trimmed by 1 base and 6 bases, with 12 bases remaining between them. This CDR3 region has 14 residues. The germline gives CDR1 LGHDT, CDR2 YNNKEL (reference sequence). CDR3 residues: CASSQGGGLNGYTF. The CDR3, as DNA: TGTGCCAGCAGCCAAGGTGGCGGTCTAAATGGCTACACCTTC.

The rearrangement links TRBV28 to TRBJ2-5, with TRBD1 identical over 10 bases. CDR1 MDHEN and CDR2 SYDVKM come from the germline V gene. This CDR3 is 15 amino acids long. V gave up 5 bases and J gave up 5 bases; unmatched junction bases: 8. Here the CDR3 DNA reads TGTGCCAGCAGTCCCCGACAGGGGGCGTGGGAGACCCAGTACTTC. Protein: CASSPRQGAWETQYF.

CDR3 DNA: TGTGCCACCAGTGATACACAGGGAAGTGCCAACGTCCTGACTTTC. Amino acid sequence: CATSDTQGSANVLTF. The rearrangement joins TRBV24-1 to TRBJ2-6; D might be TRBD1 (6 bases). V lost 3 bases and J 7 bases, leaving 12 bases between the germline ends. This CDR3 comprises 15 residues. Looked up from germline, CDR1 is KGHDR and CDR2 is SFDVKD.

J is TRBJ2-1 and V is TRBV27; the match to TRBD2 covers 13 bases. The CDR3 is 15 amino acids. Germline CDR1 and CDR2: MNHEY and SMNVEV (reference sequence). V lost 3 bases and J lost 7; bases outside the gene matches: 3. The CDR3: CASSLTSGGFNEQFF. Written as DNA, the CDR3 is TGTGCCAGCAGTTTGACTAGCGGGGGGTTTAATGAGCAGTTCTTC.

V usage is TRBV27 and J usage is TRBJ1-4; TRBD1 aligns across 7 bases. Germline V gene data show CDR1 as MNHEY and CDR2 as SMNVEV (reference sequence). The CDR3 is made up of 12 amino acids. V gave up 6 bases and J gave up 7 bases; unmatched junction bases: 2. Written as DNA, the CDR3 is TGTGCCAGCAGAACAGGGGTTGAAAAACTGTTTTTT. Residues: CASRTGVEKLFF.

This clone showed up many times. The chain combines TRBV21-1 with TRBJ2-2; the D segment call TRBD1 is taken from the table without a DNA check. TRBV21-1 is reported as a pseudogene. The CDR3 has 17 amino acids. The CDR3 spells CASSKRDRDPNTGELFF. In DNA, the CDR3 is TGTGCCAGCAGCAAACGTGACAGGGATCCCAACACCGGGGAGCTGTTTTTT.

This clone was detected once. The CDR3 coding sequence is TGTGCCAGCAGCCCCGTGGCTAGCGGGTACCAAGAGACCCAGTACTTC. It specifies CASSPVASGYQETQYF. This chain connects TRBV7-8 to TRBJ2-5, with 8 bases identical to TRBD2. The V segment lost 5 bases and the J segment 0 bases; nucleotides outside the gene matches: 8. The CDR3 is made up of 16 amino acids. The germline CDR1 and CDR2 sequences are SGHVS and FQNEAQ.

The chain recombines TRBV6-5 with TRBJ2-2; possible D gene TRBD2, 5 bases. Germline lookup yields CDR1 MNHEY and CDR2 SVGAGI. The V and J ends lost 3 bases and 7 bases respectively, with 18 bases between them. The CDR3 length is 16 residues. The CDR3 DNA follows: TGTGCCAGCAGTTATGGAGGAAGGTCCTATGGCGGGGAGCTGTTTTTT. Protein: CASSYGGRSYGGELFF.

This chain joins TRBV21-1 and TRBJ2-7; no DNA check was done on the table's D call, TRBD2. TRBV21-1 is reported as a pseudogene. There are 15 residues in the CDR3. The CDR3 is CASSKGSGGSGEQYV. CDR3 DNA sequence: TGTGCCAGCAGCAAGGGTAGCGGGGGGTCGGGGGAGCAGTACGTC.

The J gene is TRBJ1-6, the V gene TRBV6-5; possible D gene TRBD1, 6 bases. Germline loops: CDR1 MNHEY, CDR2 SVGAGI. The V end lost 0 bases, the J end lost 6 bases, and 12 bases lay between the germline ends. This CDR3 has 16 amino acids. The CDR3 DNA reads as TGTGCCAGCAGTTACTCGGAGACAGGTCCTAATTCACCCCTCCACTTT. Encoded protein: CASSYSETGPNSPLHF.

The chain links TRBV4-1 to TRBJ2-7; TRBD1 agrees at 8 bases. Germline V gene data show CDR1 as MGHRA and CDR2 as YSYEKL. The CDR3 consists of 14 residues. The V segment lost 2 bases and the J segment 6 bases; nucleotides outside the gene matches: 6. CDR3 region: CASSQFGQGREQYF. CDR3 coding DNA: TGCGCCAGCAGCCAATTCGGACAGGGCCGCGAGCAGTACTTC.

This clone was counted between two and nine times. This chain connects TRBV28 to TRBJ1-5; 12 bases agree with TRBD1. Germline V gives CDR1 MDHEN, CDR2 SYDVKM. J gave up 6 bases and V 6 bases, and 3 bases lay outside the gene matches. The CDR3 totals 14 residues. The CDR3 sequence is CASRGTGGVQPQHF. The CDR3 DNA reads as TGTGCCAGCAGGGGGACAGGGGGCGTTCAGCCCCAGCATTTT.

This rearrangement joins TRBV9 to TRBJ2-2, with 8 bases matching TRBD2. The length of the CDR3 is 15 residues. Germline assignment: CDR1 SGDLS and CDR2 YYNGEE. The V gene end was trimmed by 6 bases and the J gene end by 5 bases; junction bases not matched to a gene: 9. For the CDR3, the DNA is TGTGCCAGCAACTCCGGGACTAGAGGTACCGGGGAGCTGTTTTTT. Its protein is CASNSGTRGTGELFF.

The gene calls are TRBV19 and TRBJ1-1; unclear D gene. Trimming pared 5 bases from V and 10 bases from J, leaving 17 bases between. Germline V gene lookup returns CDR1 LNHDA and CDR2 SQIVND (reference sequence). The CDR3 runs to 13 residues. The CDR3 region is CASSFSPQARAFF. DNA of the CDR3: TGTGCCAGTAGTTTCTCCCCACAAGCTAGAGCTTTCTTT. Full variable domain (remainder filled in from reference TRBV19 and TRBJ1-1): DGGITQSPKYLFRKEGQNVTLSCEQNLNHDAMYWYRQDPGQGLRLIYYSQIVNDFQKGDIAEGYSVSREKKESFPLTVTSAQKNPTAFYLCASSFSPQARAFFGQGTRLTVV.

This clone was recorded only once. This sequence joins TRBV5-1 and TRBJ1-1, with D maybe TRBD1 (5 bases). The V gene lost 0 bases and the J gene lost 1 base, with 13 bases spanning the gap. This CDR3 contains 16 residues. CDR1 is SGHRS and CDR2 is YFSETQ in the germline V gene. The chain's CDR3 is CASSLAREGPNTEAFF. CDR3 in DNA: TGCGCCAGCAGCTTGGCCAGGGAAGGGCCGAACACTGAAGCTTTCTTT.

J is TRBJ1-2 and V is TRBV19, with 9 bases that match TRBD1. Germline loops: CDR1 LNHDA, CDR2 SQIVND (reference sequence). V was pared by 5 bases and J by 4 bases, with 8 bases of the junction left unmatched. The CDR3 loop spans 15 amino acids. This chain's CDR3 is CASSPGTGMGYGYTF. The CDR3 DNA sequence: TGTGCCAGTAGTCCCGGGACAGGGATGGGCTATGGCTACACCTTC.

The CDR3 sequence: CASSESRWDRDEQFF. The DNA of the CDR3 is TGTGCCAGCAGTGAAAGCCGATGGGACAGGGACGAGCAGTTCTTC. The chain carries TRBV6-1 and TRBJ2-1, with 9 bases identical to TRBD1. Germline CDR1 reads MNHNS; CDR2 reads SASEGT. There are 15 residues in the CDR3. J lost 10 bases, V lost 2 bases, and 9 bases had no gene match.

The chain links TRBV5-1 to TRBJ2-2; tentatively, D is TRBD2 (5 bases). The CDR3 is 14 residues long. CDR1 is SGHRS, CDR2 YFSETQ, per germline. V was pared by 2 bases and J by 4 bases, with 9 bases between. The CDR3 nucleotides are TGCGCCAGCAGCTTCCTCCGGGGCACCGGGGAGCTGTTTTTT. Residues: CASSFLRGTGELFF.